The rows below give T cell receptor beta chains drawn from one sample of a study of OX40 agonist ivuxolimab in advanced cancers. Sequencing used immunoSEQ multiplex PCR; TCRdb keeps in-frame clones, though not all of them. This sample carries 70,000 or so clones, about three quarters of them seen once, and the ten largest clones take 2% to 2.5%. Material: CD4+ or CD8+ T cells sorted from blood, obtained in a trial of the OX40 agonist ivuxolimab. The receptors shown here come from an adult with an advanced solid tumor such as melanoma, head and neck, liver or kidney cancer. Both conserved end residues are part of each CDR3. The D gene is left open where the match is weak. Only some rows state a clone size, as once, few, many or a class for expanded clones.

TRBV19	NA	NA	TRBJ2-2	CASSIAGPGELFF	TGTGCCAGTAGTATAGCGGGGCCCGGGGAGCTGTTTTTT
TRBV5-8	NA	few	TRBJ1-3	CASSLYRTSGNTIYF	TGTGCCAGCAGCTTGTATCGCACCTCTGGAAACACCATATATTTT
TRBV28	NA	NA	TRBJ2-7	CASSLVPGSHEQYF	TGTGCCAGCAGTTTAGTCCCGGGGAGCCACGAGCAGTACTTC
TRBV4-1	TRBD2	NA	TRBJ2-5	CASSQGLAGGRETQYF	TGCGCCAGCAGCCAAGGGCTAGCGGGAGGAAGAGAGACCCAGTACTTC
TRBV5-1	NA	few	TRBJ2-5	CASSPLGGARETQYF	TGCGCCAGCAGCCCTTTGGGGGGTGCCAGAGAGACCCAGTACTTC
TRBV5-1	TRBD2	NA	TRBJ2-1	CASSSAPRGLAGVDEQFF	TGCGCCAGCAGCTCGGCACCGCGGGGACTAGCGGGAGTCGATGAGCAGTTCTTC
TRBV2	TRBD1	few	TRBJ1-2	CASSPHQTGTGEGYTF	TGTGCCAGCAGTCCCCATCAAACCGGGACAGGGGAAGGCTACACCTTC
TRBV7-9	NA	NA	TRBJ1-5	CASSGGSNQPQHF	TGTGCCAGCAGCGGGGGAAGCAATCAGCCCCAGCATTTT
TRBV19	TRBD1	NA	TRBJ2-1	CASIGQGSSYNEQFF	TGTGCCAGTATTGGACAGGGCAGCTCCTACAATGAGCAGTTCTTC
TRBV5-6	TRBD2	NA	TRBJ2-7	CASSVTPGLAGQHKQYF	TGTGCCAGCAGCGTAACCCCGGGACTAGCGGGCCAGCATAAGCAGTACTTC
TRBV5-1	TRBD1	NA	TRBJ1-2	CASSRDRAYGYTF	TGCGCCAGCAGCCGGGACAGGGCTTATGGCTACACCTTC
TRBV4-1	NA	NA	TRBJ1-4	CASSPPLGATNEKLFF	TGCGCCAGCAGCCCTCCCCTGGGGGCAACTAATGAAAAACTGTTTTTT
TRBV5-4	NA	once	TRBJ1-1	CASSSQQANTEAFF	TGTGCCAGCAGCTCCCAACAAGCGAACACTGAAGCTTTCTTT
TRBV7-2	NA	NA	TRBJ1-2	CASSLRTANYGYTF	TGTGCCAGCAGCTTACGGACCGCTAACTATGGCTACACCTTC
TRBV19	TRBD1	NA	TRBJ1-2	CASSIAGTGGSGYGYTF	TGTGCCAGTAGTATAGCCGGGACAGGGGGCAGCGGCTATGGCTACACCTTC
TRBV11-3	NA	NA	TRBJ2-1	CASSLDVGYEQFF	TGTGCCAGCAGCTTGGACGTAGGTTATGAGCAGTTCTTC
TRBV5-4	NA	NA	TRBJ2-3	CASTPRDRTDTQYF	TGTGCCAGCACGCCTCGCGACCGCACAGATACGCAGTATTTT
TRBV28	NA	NA	TRBJ2-7	CASSPTDGAYEQYF	TGTGCCAGCAGTCCCACGGACGGCGCCTACGAGCAGTACTTC
TRBV7-9	NA	NA	TRBJ2-1	CASSLGRGTYNEQFF	TGTGCCAGCAGCTTAGGAAGGGGAACCTACAATGAGCAGTTCTTC
TRBV7-9	TRBD1	NA	TRBJ1-1	CASSQGGGLEAFF	TGTGCCAGCAGCCAGGGGGGAGGGTTGGAAGCTTTCTTT
TRBV29-1	NA	few	TRBJ2-3	CSVEETGAGTDTQYF	TGCAGCGTTGAAGAAACCGGAGCTGGCACAGATACGCAGTATTTT
TRBV5-1	NA	NA	TRBJ1-6	CASSLTVLVNSPLHF	TGCGCCAGCAGCCTTACCGTCCTGGTTAATTCACCCCTCCACTTT
TRBV5-1	NA	NA	TRBJ2-6	CASSDYSGANVLTF	TGCGCCAGCAGCGACTACTCTGGGGCCAACGTCCTGACTTTC
TRBV15	NA	NA	TRBJ1-5	CATRNRENQPQHF	TGTGCCACCAGGAACAGGGAAAATCAGCCCCAGCATTTT
TRBV7-2	NA	NA	TRBJ1-1	CASSLDKGFRNTEAFF	TGTGCCAGCAGCTTAGATAAAGGTTTTAGGAACACTGAAGCTTTCTTT
TRBV28	NA	NA	TRBJ2-5	CASTTEETQYF	TGTGCCAGCACAACGGAAGAGACCCAGTACTTC
TRBV7-8	NA	NA	TRBJ2-1	CASSLATDEQFF	TGTGCCAGCAGCTTAGCGACAGATGAGCAGTTCTTC
TRBV30	TRBD1	NA	TRBJ1-2	CAWRWTGVTYGYTF	TGTGCCTGGAGATGGACAGGGGTTACCTATGGCTACACCTTC